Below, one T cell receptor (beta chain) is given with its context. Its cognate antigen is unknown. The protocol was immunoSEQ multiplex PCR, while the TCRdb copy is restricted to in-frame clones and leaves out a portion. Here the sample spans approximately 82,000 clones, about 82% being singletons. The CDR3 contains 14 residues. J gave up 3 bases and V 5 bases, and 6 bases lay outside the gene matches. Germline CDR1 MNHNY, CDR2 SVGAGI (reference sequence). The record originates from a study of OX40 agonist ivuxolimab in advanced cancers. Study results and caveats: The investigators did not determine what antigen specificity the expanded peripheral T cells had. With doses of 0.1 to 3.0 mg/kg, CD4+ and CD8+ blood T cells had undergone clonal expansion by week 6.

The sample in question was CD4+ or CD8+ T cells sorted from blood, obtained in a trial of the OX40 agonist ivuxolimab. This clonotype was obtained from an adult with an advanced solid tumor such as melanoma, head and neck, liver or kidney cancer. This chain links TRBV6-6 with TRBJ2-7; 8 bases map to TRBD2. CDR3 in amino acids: CASSLSGMGYEQYF. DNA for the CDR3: TGTGCCAGCAGTCTTAGCGGGATGGGCTACGAGCAGTACTTC.